The source of this T cell receptor (beta chain) is a study of blood T cell repertoires in COVID-19. Across the study: The samples span acute and convalescent COVID-19 from the United States, Italy and Spain. Sample material is recorded as cDNA or gDNA derived from T cells, B-cell-depleted T cells, or PBMCs.

Trimming took 2 bases from V and 2 from J, leaving 13 bases between them. The CDR3 is 15 amino acids. The germline gives CDR1 SGHDN, CDR2 FVKESK. In the original workflow: Amplification of reference gene primers was used by the study to estimate nucleated cell counts. Sequencing was performed with immunoSEQ multiplex PCR; in TCRdb, only in-frame clones are kept and a portion is missing. The V and J calls and the clone size are those of that table, but D and trimming were determined from the DNA. The data show approximately 70,000 clones, about 90% seen once. The chain carries TRBV14 and TRBJ2-7; possible D gene TRBD2, 6 bases. Sequenced material: peripheral blood. The TCR originated in a human donor in a cohort sampled during active COVID-19. As DNA, the CDR3 is TGTGCCAGCAGCCAATCTTCGGGACTGCCCTACGAGCAGTACTTC. Translated: CASSQSSGLPYEQYF.